A single sample gave rise to the 4 T cell receptor beta chains below, sequenced in a study of blood T cell repertoires in COVID-19. Clones were sequenced by immunoSEQ multiplex PCR, and TCRdb holds only the in-frame ones, with some missing. This sample has 300,000 to 400,000 clones, with approximately 89% found just once. The sequencing input was peripheral blood. The receptors were sampled from a woman aged 18-29 years who had recovered from COVID-19.

The gene calls are TRBV24-1 and TRBJ2-1; TRBD2 matches at 10 bases. The germline V gene encodes CDR1 KGHDR and CDR2 SFDVKD. CDR3 length: 17 residues. V shed 0 bases, J shed 0 bases, and the junction held 1 base outside the gene matches. CDR3 region: CATSDLTSGNSYNEQFF. CDR3 DNA: TGTGCCACCAGTGATTTGACTAGCGGGAACTCCTACAATGAGCAGTTCTTC.

The chain recombines TRBV24-1 with TRBJ1-1; D perhaps matches TRBD1 (5 bases). The CDR3 runs 14 residues. Deletions cut 5 bases from V and 1 base from J, with 10 bases between. From germline, CDR1 is KGHDR and CDR2 SFDVKD. The CDR3 DNA sequence: TGTGCCACCAGTGGCCGGACAACGAACACTGAAGCTTTCTTT. Protein product: CATSGRTTNTEAFF.

This clone was detected only once. The chain joins TRBV9 to TRBJ2-3, with 12 bases aligning to TRBD2. The CDR3 loop spans 18 amino acids. V shed 0 bases, J shed 4 bases, and the junction held 9 bases outside the gene matches. Looked up from germline, CDR1 is SGDLS and CDR2 is YYNGEE. CDR3 protein: CASSVGLAGGPIPDTQYF. The CDR3 DNA sequence: TGTGCCAGCAGCGTAGGGCTAGCGGGAGGGCCCATCCCAGATACGCAGTATTTT. Combining the CDR3 with reference TRBV9 and TRBJ2-3 gives the whole variable domain DSGVTQTPKHLITATGQRVTLRCSPRSGDLSVYWYQQSLDQGLQFLIQYYNGEERAKGNILERFSAQQFPDLHSELNLSSLELGDSALYFCASSVGLAGGPIPDTQYFGPGTRLTVL.

The rearrangement joins TRBV6-5 to TRBJ1-1, with 11 positions matching TRBD1. This CDR3 is built from 16 residues. Germline CDR1 reads MNHEY; CDR2 reads SVGAGI. J was trimmed by 4 bases and V by 3 bases; bases with no gene match: 7. In nucleotides, the CDR3 is TGTGCCAGCAGTTATTCTCCCGGGACAGGGGGCACTGAAGCTTTCTTT. Its translation is CASSYSPGTGGTEAFF.